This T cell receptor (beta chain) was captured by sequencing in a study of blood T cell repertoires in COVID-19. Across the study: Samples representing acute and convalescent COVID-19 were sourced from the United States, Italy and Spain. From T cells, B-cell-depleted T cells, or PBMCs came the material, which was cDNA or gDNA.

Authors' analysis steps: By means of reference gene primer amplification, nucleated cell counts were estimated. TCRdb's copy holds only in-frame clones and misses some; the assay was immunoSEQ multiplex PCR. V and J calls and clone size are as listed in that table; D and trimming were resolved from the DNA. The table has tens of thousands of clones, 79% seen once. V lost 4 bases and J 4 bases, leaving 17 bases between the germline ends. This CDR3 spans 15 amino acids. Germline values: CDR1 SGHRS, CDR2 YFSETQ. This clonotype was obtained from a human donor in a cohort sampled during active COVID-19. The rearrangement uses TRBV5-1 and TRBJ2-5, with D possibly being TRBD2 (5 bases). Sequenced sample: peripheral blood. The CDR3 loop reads CASSPAGPAGETQYF. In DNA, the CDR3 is TGCGCCAGCAGCCCGGCTGGCCCGGCGGGAGAGACCCAGTACTTC.